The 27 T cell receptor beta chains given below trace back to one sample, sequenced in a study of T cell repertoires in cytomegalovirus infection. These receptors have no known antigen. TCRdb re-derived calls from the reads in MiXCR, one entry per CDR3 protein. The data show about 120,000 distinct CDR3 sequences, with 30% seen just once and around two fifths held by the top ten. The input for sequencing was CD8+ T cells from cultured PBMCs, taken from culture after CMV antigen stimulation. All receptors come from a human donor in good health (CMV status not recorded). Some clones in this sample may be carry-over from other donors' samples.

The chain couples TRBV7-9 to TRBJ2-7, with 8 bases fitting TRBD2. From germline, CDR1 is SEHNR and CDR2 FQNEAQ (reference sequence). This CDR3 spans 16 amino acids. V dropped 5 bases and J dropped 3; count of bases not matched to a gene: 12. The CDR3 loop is CASSPSSGDDFYEQYF. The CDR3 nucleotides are TGTGCCAGCAGCCCAAGTAGCGGGGACGATTTCTACGAGCAGTACTTC. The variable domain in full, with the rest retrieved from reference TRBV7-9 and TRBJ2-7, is DTGVSQNPRHKITKRGQNVTFRCDPISEHNRLYWYRQTLGQGPEFLTYFQNEAQLEKSRLLSDRFSAERPKGSFSTLEIQRTEQGDSAMYLCASSPSSGDDFYEQYFGPGTRLTVT.

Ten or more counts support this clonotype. CDR3 region: CASSQASYGQDEKLFF. The CDR3 nucleotides are TGCGCCAGCAGCCAAGCATCCTACGGACAGGATGAAAAACTGTTTTTT. This sequence joins TRBV4-3 and TRBJ1-4; 7 positions match TRBD1. The germline CDR1 and CDR2 sequences are LGHNA and YSLEER. After removal of 1 base from V and 6 bases from J, the junction contained 8 bases not matched to a gene. This CDR3 comprises 16 residues.

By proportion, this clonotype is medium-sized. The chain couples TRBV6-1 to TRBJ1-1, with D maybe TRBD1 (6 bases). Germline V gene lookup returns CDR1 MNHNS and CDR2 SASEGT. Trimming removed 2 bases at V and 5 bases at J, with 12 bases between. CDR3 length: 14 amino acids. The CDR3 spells CASSELQGITEAFF. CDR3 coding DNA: TGTGCCAGCAGTGAACTCCAGGGGATTACTGAAGCTTTCTTT.

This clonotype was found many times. The CDR3 region is CASSPLAGGAQYF. DNA for the CDR3: TGTGCCAGCAGTCCTCTAGCGGGGGGTGCGCAGTATTTT. V and J are TRBV6-1 and TRBJ2-3; 11 bases fit TRBD2. V dropped 5 bases and J dropped 10; count of bases not matched to a gene: 5. The V gene's germline CDR1 is MNHNS and CDR2 SASEGT. This CDR3 contains 13 residues.

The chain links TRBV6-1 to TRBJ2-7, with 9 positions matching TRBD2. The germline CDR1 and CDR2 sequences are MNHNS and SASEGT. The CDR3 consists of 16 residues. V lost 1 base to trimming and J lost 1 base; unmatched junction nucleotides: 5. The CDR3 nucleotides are TGTGCCAGCAGTGAAGGGGTAAGCGGGGGGTCCTACGAGCAGTACTTC. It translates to CASSEGVSGGSYEQYF.

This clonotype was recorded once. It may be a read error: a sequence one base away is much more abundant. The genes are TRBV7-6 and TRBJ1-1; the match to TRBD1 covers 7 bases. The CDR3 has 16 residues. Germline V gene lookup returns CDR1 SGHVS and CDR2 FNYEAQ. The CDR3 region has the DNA TGTGCCAGCAGCCACCGACAGGGTGGTTGGAACACTGAAGCTTCCTTT. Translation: CASSHRQGGWNTEASF.

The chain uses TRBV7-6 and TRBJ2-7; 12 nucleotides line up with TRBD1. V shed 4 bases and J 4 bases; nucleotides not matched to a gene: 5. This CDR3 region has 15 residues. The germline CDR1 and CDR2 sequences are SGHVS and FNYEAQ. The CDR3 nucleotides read TGTGCCAGCAGCTCTATGGGACAGGGGGCTTACGAGCAGTACTTC. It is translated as CASSSMGQGAYEQYF. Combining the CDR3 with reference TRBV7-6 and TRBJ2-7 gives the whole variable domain GAGVSQSPRYKVTKRGQDVALRCDPISGHVSLYWYRQALGQGPEFLTYFNYEAQQDKSGLPNDRFSAERPEGSISTLTIQRTEQRDSAMYRCASSSMGQGAYEQYFGPGTRLTVT.

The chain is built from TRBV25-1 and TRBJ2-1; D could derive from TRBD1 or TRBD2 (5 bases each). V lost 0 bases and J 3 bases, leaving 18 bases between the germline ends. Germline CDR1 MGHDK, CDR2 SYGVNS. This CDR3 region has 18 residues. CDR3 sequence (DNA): TGTGCCAGCAGTGAATATTTCGGGCAGGAGGACAACTACAATGAGCAGTTCTTC. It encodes CASSEYFGQEDNYNEQFF.

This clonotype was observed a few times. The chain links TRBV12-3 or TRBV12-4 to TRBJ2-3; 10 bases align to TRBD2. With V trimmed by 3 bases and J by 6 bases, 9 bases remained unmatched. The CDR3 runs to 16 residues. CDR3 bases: TGTGCCAGCAGTTTCGGCTTAGCGGGGGGACTGGATACGCAGTATTTT. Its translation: CASSFGLAGGLDTQYF.

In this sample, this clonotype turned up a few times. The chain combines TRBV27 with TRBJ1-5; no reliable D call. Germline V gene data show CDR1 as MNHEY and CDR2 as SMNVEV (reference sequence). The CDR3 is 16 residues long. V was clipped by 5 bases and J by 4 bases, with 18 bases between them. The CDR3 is CASSPAGPRWNQPQHF. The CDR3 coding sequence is TGTGCCAGCAGTCCCGCTGGACCGAGGTGGAATCAGCCCCAGCATTTT.

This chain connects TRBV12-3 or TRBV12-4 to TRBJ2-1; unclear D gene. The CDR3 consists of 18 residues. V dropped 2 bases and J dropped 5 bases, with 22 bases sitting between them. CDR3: CASSLPPSPGSAHNEQFF. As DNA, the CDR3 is TGTGCCAGCAGTTTACCCCCCTCCCCGGGCTCGGCCCACAATGAGCAGTTCTTC.

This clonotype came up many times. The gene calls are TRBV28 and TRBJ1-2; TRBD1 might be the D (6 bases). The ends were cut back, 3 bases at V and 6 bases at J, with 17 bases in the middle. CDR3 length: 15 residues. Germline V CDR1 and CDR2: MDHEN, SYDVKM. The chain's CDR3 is CASSLSRQGSHGYTF. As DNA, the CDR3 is TGTGCCAGCAGTTTGTCTAGGCAGGGGAGCCATGGCTACACCTTC.

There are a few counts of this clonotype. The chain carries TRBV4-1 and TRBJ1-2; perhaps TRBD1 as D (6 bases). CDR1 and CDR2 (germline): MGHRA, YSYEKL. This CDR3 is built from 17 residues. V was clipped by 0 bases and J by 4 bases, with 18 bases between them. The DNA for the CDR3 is TGCGCCAGCAGCCAAGATCCCCGGTCAGGGGACTTCTATGGCTACACCTTC. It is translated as CASSQDPRSGDFYGYTF.

CDR3: CSARDPRWETQYF. CDR3 nucleotides: TGCAGTGCTAGAGATCCGAGGTGGGAGACCCAGTACTTC. The V call is TRBV20-1, the J call TRBJ2-5; D is undetermined. V was trimmed by 0 bases and J by 5 bases, leaving 10 bases between them. The CDR3 sequence is 13 residues long. Germline V gene lookup returns CDR1 DFQATT and CDR2 SNEGSKA (reference sequence).

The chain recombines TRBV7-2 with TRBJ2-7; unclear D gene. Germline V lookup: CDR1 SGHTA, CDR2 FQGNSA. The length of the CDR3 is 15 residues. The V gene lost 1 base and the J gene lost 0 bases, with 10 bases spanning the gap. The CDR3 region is CASSLVPGSSYEQYF. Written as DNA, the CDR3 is TGTGCCAGCAGCTTAGTTCCGGGCAGCTCCTACGAGCAGTACTTC.

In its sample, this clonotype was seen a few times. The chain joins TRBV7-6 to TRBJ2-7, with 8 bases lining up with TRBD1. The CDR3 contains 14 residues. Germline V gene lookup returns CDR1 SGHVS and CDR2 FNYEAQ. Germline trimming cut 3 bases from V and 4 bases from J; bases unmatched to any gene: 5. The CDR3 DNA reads TGTGCCAGCAGCTTCATGGACAGGGCTTACGAGCAGTACTTC. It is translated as CASSFMDRAYEQYF.

The DNA of the CDR3 is TGTGCCAGCAGTTACCTAGCGGGGCTTACAGATACGCAGTATTTT. This encodes CASSYLAGLTDTQYF. The rearrangement uses TRBV6-6 and TRBJ2-3, with 9 bases fitting TRBD2. Trimming at V came to 2 bases and at J to 3 bases, leaving 3 bases not matched to a gene. Germline-derived CDR1 and CDR2 are MNHNY and SVGAGI (reference sequence). The CDR3 is 15 residues long.

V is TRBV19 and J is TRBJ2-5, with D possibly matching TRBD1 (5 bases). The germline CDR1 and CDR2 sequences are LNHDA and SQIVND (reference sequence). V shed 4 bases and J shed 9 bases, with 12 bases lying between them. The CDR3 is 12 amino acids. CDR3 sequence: CASSTRDSAQYF. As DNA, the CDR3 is TGTGCCAGTAGTACCCGTGACAGCGCCCAGTACTTC.

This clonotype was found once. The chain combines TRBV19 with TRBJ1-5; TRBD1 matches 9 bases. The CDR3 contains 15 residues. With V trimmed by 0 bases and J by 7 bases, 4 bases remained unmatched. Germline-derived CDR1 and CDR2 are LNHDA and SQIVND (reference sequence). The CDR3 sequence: CASSIDGTGRQPQHF. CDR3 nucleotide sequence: TGTGCCAGTAGTATAGATGGGACAGGGAGACAGCCCCAGCATTTT.

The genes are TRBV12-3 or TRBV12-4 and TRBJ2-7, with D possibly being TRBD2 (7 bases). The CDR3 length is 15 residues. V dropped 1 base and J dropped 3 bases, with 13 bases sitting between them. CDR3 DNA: TGTGCCAGCAGTTTAGGTCGGGGGGCCCACTACGAGCAGTACTTC. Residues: CASSLGRGAHYEQYF.

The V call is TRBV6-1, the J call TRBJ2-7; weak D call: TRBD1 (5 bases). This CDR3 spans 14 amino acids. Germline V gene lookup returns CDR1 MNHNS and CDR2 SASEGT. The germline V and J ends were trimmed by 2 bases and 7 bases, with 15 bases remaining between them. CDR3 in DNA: TGTGCCAGCAGTGAAATCGCAGGGATGTCGGAGCAGTACTTC. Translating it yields CASSEIAGMSEQYF.

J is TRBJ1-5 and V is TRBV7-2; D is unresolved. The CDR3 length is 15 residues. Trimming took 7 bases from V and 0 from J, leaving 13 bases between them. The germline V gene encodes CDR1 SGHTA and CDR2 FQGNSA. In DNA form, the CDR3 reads TGTGCCAGCACCTTTCTCGCAGGTAGCAATCAGCCCCAGCATTTT. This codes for CASTFLAGSNQPQHF.

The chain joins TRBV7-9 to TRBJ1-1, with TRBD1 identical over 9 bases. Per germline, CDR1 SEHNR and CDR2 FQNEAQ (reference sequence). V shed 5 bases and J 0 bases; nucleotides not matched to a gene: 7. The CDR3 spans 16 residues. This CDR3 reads CASSPPGQGMNTEAFF. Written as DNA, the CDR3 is TGTGCCAGCAGCCCTCCGGGACAGGGAATGAACACTGAAGCTTTCTTT.

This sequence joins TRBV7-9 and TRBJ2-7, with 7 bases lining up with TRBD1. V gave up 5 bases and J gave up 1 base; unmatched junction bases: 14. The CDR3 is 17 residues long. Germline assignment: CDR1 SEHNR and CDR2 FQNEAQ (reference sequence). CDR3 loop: CASSPGGQAPLSYEQYF. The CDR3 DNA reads TGTGCCAGCAGCCCCGGTGGACAGGCCCCTCTTTCCTACGAGCAGTACTTC.

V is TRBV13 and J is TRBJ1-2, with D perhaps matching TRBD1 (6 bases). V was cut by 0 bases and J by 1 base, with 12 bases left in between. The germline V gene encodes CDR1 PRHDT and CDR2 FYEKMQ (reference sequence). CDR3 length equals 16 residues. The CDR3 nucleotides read TGTGCCAGCAGCTTAGGCCCGGACAGTAATAACTATGGCTACACCTTC. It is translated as CASSLGPDSNNYGYTF.

This CDR3 reads CASSYSTGTSFYEQYF. The CDR3 coding sequence is TGCGCCAGCAGCTACTCAACCGGGACATCATTTTACGAGCAGTACTTC. The rearrangement links TRBV5-1 to TRBJ2-7, with D tentatively TRBD1 (6 bases). Per germline, CDR1 SGHRS and CDR2 YFSETQ. The ends were cut back, 3 bases at V and 4 bases at J, with 20 bases in the middle. There are 16 residues in the CDR3.

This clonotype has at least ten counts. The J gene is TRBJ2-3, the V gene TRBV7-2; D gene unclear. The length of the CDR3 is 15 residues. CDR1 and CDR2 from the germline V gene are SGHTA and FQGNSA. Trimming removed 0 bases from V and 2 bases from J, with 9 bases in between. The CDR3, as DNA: TGTGCCAGCAGCTTAGCTTCAGGTCCCACAGATACGCAGTATTTT. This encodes CASSLASGPTDTQYF.